Shown below are 10 T cell receptor beta chains from a single sample sequenced in a study of shared clonotypes between healthy human individuals. Libraries were prepared by immunoSEQ multiplex PCR; TCRdb keeps only in-frame clonotypes and omits some of them. The data hold 1.6 million or so clones, with about 98.5% observed a single time. The sample taken for sequencing was naive CD4+ T cells sorted from blood. Subset denoted: CD45RA+ positively selected. The receptor set was obtained from a man aged 25-45 years in good health.

The chain employs TRBV19 and TRBJ2-2; D is unresolved. Per germline, CDR1 LNHDA and CDR2 SQIVND (reference sequence). The length of the CDR3 is 17 residues. Trimming stripped 7 bases from V and 1 base from J, with 19 bases between. The chain's CDR3 is CASTNSVGRRNTGELFF. The CDR3 nucleotides read TGTGCCAGTACCAATTCCGTCGGCAGGAGGAACACCGGGGAGCTGTTTTTT.

V and J are TRBV6-1 and TRBJ2-7; D ambiguous. Germline CDR1 and CDR2: MNHNS and SASEGT. This CDR3 is built from 12 residues. Deletions cut 4 bases from V and 3 bases from J, with 7 bases between. The CDR3 loop is CASSGGFYEQYF. For the CDR3, the DNA is TGTGCCAGCAGTGGGGGATTCTACGAGCAGTACTTC.

Note on this clone: At the DNA level, this CDR3 is encoded by other sequences in the same sample as well. This chain joins TRBV11-2 and TRBJ2-7, with a weak D call TRBD1 (5 bases). The V gene's germline CDR1 is SGHAT and CDR2 FQNNGV. V lost 5 bases to trimming and J lost 2 bases, with 10 bases between them. CDR3 length: 13 residues. CDR3 loop: CASSRTGPYEQYF. The CDR3 region has the DNA TGTGCCAGCAGCCGCACAGGCCCCTACGAGCAGTACTTC.

V usage is TRBV7-8 and J usage is TRBJ2-7, with 8 bases matching TRBD2. Germline lookup yields CDR1 SGHVS and CDR2 FQNEAQ. The CDR3 spans 15 residues. V was pared by 4 bases and J by 0 bases, with 5 bases of the junction left unmatched. The CDR3 loop is CASSSKRESSYEQYF. The DNA of the CDR3 is TGTGCCAGCAGCTCCAAGCGGGAGAGCTCCTACGAGCAGTACTTC.

This rearrangement joins TRBV7-9 to TRBJ2-5, with 8 bases fitting TRBD1. CDR1 SEHNR and CDR2 FQNEAQ come from the germline V gene (reference sequence). This CDR3 has 14 amino acids. The ends lost 4 bases at V and 5 bases at J; junction bases unmatched: 6. CDR3 sequence reads: CASSSYRGRETQYF. CDR3 DNA: TGTGCCAGCAGCTCATACAGGGGGAGGGAGACCCAGTACTTC.

The DNA for the CDR3 is TGCGCCAGCAGCCACCGTTATGGCCAAGACTACGAGCAGTACTTC. Translated, it gives CASSHRYGQDYEQYF. The chain uses TRBV5-1 and TRBJ2-7, with D unresolved. V was cut by 4 bases and J by 3 bases, with 17 bases left in between. Looked up from germline, CDR1 is SGHRS and CDR2 is YFSETQ. CDR3 length: 15 amino acids.

This chain connects TRBV2 to TRBJ1-2; a possible D gene is TRBD1 (5 bases). The germline gives CDR1 SNHLY, CDR2 FYNNEI. V shed 3 bases and J shed 2 bases, with 13 bases lying between them. The CDR3 runs to 15 residues. The CDR3 loop is CASSDPGAGNYGYTF. CDR3 nucleotides: TGTGCCAGCAGTGATCCCGGGGCAGGAAACTATGGCTACACCTTC.

The chain combines TRBV28 with TRBJ2-7; TRBD2 is a possible D gene (6 bases). Trimming took 3 bases from V and 2 from J, leaving 14 bases between them. This CDR3 contains 15 residues. Germline values: CDR1 MDHEN, CDR2 SYDVKM. The CDR3 is CASSFGGRTTYEQYF. The CDR3 nucleotides are TGTGCCAGCAGTTTCGGTGGGAGGACTACCTACGAGCAGTACTTC.

The V call is TRBV9, the J call TRBJ2-5; the match to TRBD2 covers 9 bases. V trimming: 2 bases; J trimming: 4 bases; junction bases outside the gene matches: 3. CDR1 and CDR2 from the germline V gene are SGDLS and YYNGEE. The CDR3 sequence is 14 residues long. CDR3 amino acids: CASSVSGSTETQYF. CDR3 DNA sequence: TGTGCCAGCAGCGTTAGCGGGAGTACAGAGACCCAGTACTTC.

A note on this clone: This specimen includes other DNA sequences encoding the same CDR3. The chain couples TRBV29-1 to TRBJ2-7; the D is unclear. Trimming took 6 bases from V and 0 from J, leaving 9 bases between them. Germline CDR1 reads SQVTM; CDR2 reads ANQGSEA. The CDR3 totals 12 residues. CDR3 nucleotide sequence: TGCAGCGTCGCGAAGAGCTCCTACGAGCAGTACTTC. This translates into CSVAKSSYEQYF.